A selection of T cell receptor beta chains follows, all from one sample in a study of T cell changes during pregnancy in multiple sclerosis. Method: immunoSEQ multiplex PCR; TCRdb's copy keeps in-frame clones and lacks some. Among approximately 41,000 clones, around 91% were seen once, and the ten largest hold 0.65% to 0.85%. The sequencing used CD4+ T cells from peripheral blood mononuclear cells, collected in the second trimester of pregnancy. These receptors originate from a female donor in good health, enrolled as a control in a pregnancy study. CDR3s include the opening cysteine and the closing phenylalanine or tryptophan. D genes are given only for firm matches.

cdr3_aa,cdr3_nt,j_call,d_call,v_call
CASSPRGGTPYEQYF,TGTGCCAGCTCACCACGGGGAGGGACTCCCTACGAGCAGTACTTC,TRBJ2-7,TRBD2,TRBV18
CASSLGLGAVTF,TGTGCCAGCAGTTTAGGGTTGGGGGCGGTCACCTTC,TRBJ1-2,NA,TRBV27
CASSLEGASSNEKLFF,TGTGCCAGCAGTTTAGAGGGGGCCTCATCTAATGAAAAACTGTTTTTT,TRBJ1-4,TRBD1,TRBV28
CASSPGQRGNGELFF,TGTGCCAGCAGCCCTGGACAGAGGGGAAATGGGGAGCTGTTTTTT,TRBJ2-2,NA,TRBV7-3
CSVFEAGGLYNEQFF,TGCAGCGTTTTTGAGGCGGGGGGGTTGTACAATGAGCAGTTCTTC,TRBJ2-1,TRBD2,TRBV29-1
CASTSLGTGAGNTIYF,TGCGCCAGCACTTCTCTGGGAACAGGGGCTGGAAACACCATATATTTT,TRBJ1-3,TRBD1,TRBV5-1
CASSWDRLVVEAFF,TGTGCCAGCAGTTGGGACAGGCTGGTTGTTGAAGCTTTCTTT,TRBJ1-1,TRBD1,TRBV6-1
CASSRPGTGSTEAFF,TGTGCCAGCAGTCGTCCCGGGACAGGTTCCACTGAAGCTTTCTTT,TRBJ1-1,TRBD1,TRBV6-5
CASRLAGSQFF,TGTGCCAGCAGGCTAGCGGGCTCGCAGTTCTTC,TRBJ2-1,TRBD2,TRBV27
CASSQTRGGTQYF,TGTGCCAGCAGCCAAACAAGGGGAGGGACGCAGTATTTT,TRBJ2-3,TRBD2,TRBV14
CSVTTSGGAGEQFF,TGCAGCGTCACAACTAGCGGGGGGGCCGGTGAGCAGTTCTTC,TRBJ2-1,TRBD2,TRBV29-1
CASSDPTGEGYTF,TGTGCCAGCAGTGACCCGACAGGGGAGGGCTACACCTTC,TRBJ1-2,TRBD1,TRBV25-1
CSVSGGTDTGELFF,TGCAGCGTCTCGGGAGGGACTGACACCGGGGAGCTGTTTTTT,TRBJ2-2,TRBD2,TRBV29-1
CASRKTSGGEYEQYF,TGTGCCAGCAGGAAGACTAGCGGGGGAGAGTACGAGCAGTACTTC,TRBJ2-7,TRBD2,TRBV6-5
CASSDSGSYTF,TGTGCCAGCAGTGACTCCGGTAGCTACACCTTC,TRBJ1-2,NA,TRBV6-1
CASRYSGGVDTQYF,TGTGCCAGCAGGTACAGCGGGGGGGTAGATACGCAGTATTTT,TRBJ2-3,TRBD2,TRBV25-1
CASSYGTGGEGYTF,TGTGCCAGCAGCTACGGGACAGGGGGTGAGGGCTACACCTTC,TRBJ1-2,TRBD1,TRBV7-9